The clone carrying this T cell receptor (beta chain) turned up a few times. Its antigen remains unknown. This sample is drawn from a study of response to subunit inactivated influenza vaccine. Each CDR3 protein is one row after TCRdb ran MiXCR on the RT-PCR reads. The top ten hold approximately 7% of the sample, which has hundreds of thousands of distinct CDR3 sequences, more than 11% seen once. Trimming stripped 0 bases from V and 2 bases from J, with 7 bases between. The CDR3 has 14 amino acids. Germline V gene sequence: CDR1 ENHRY, CDR2 SYGVKD. Study-level findings and limits: Authors proposed each seasonal influenza vaccination draws in few new T cells.

The chain couples TRBV10-3 to TRBJ1-1; no definite D call. The origin of this receptor is a man aged 50 or older who received an inactivated influenza vaccine. The sequenced sample was PBMCs from blood, obtained 14 to 15 days before vaccination. The CDR3 coding sequence is TGTGCCATCAGTGAGTCGGAGATAAACACTGAAGCTTTCTTT. Amino acids: CAISESEINTEAFF.